This entry lists 2 T cell receptor beta chains sequenced from one sample in a study of T-cell reconstitution after alpha-beta-depleted transplantation in children (TCRdb year 2016). The investigation overall reported the following: The frequencies of hyperexpanded clones fell over the following months, and after one year, T-cell counts and TCRbeta diversity were mostly attributed to newly produced T cells.

The sample's treatment or condition label, in plain terms: allogeneic hematopoietic cell transplantation with graft depleted of TCRalphabeta T cells and CD19 B cells. These TCRs' antigens remain unknown. Libraries were constructed by PCR. Instrument used: Illumina HiSeq 2500. To normalize quantification of the TCRbeta repertoire, the TCR libraries were built with molecular barcoding that relied on unique molecular identifiers. Through fastp at Q25 and MiXCR, TCRdb rebuilt clones from the public reads, retaining in-frame beta chains. Rows merge per CDR3 protein into single entries with the most common DNA and genes. The sample table records about 300,000 distinct CDR3 sequences; nearly 8% of these occur just once. Approximately 9.1% of the sample is held by the ten biggest clonotypes. The starting material was peripheral blood, obtained 360 days after TCRalphabeta/CD19-depleted stem cell transplant. Receptor source: a female patient aged 2 to 10 who had a stem cell transplant for Fanconi anemia, so the T cells may come from the graft donor.

This clonotype was seen ten or more times. J is TRBJ2-1 and V is TRBV29-1; TRBD2 agrees at 13 bases. The CDR3 is made up of 17 amino acids. Germline-derived CDR1 and CDR2 are SQVTM and ANQGSEA. The J segment lost 4 bases and the V segment lost 5 bases, leaving 11 bases of the junction unmatched. The CDR3 DNA reads TGCAGCGTTCTCGGACTAGCGGGGGCCCCTCTTTACAATGAGCAGTTCTTC. Protein: CSVLGLAGAPLYNEQFF.

Many counts were recorded for this clonotype. V and J are TRBV7-2 and TRBJ2-1; D is perhaps TRBD1 or TRBD2 (5 bases each). Germline V gives CDR1 SGHTA, CDR2 FQGNSA. This CDR3 has 14 amino acids. V was shortened by 5 bases and J by 5 bases, with 13 bases between the two germline ends. The CDR3 DNA is TGTGCCAGCAGCCTCGTCCTGGGGGACAATGAGCAGTTCTTC. Amino acid sequence: CASSLVLGDNEQFF. Looking up the rest from reference TRBV7-2 and TRBJ2-1 gives the full variable domain: GAGVSQSPSNKVTEKGKDVELRCDPISGHTALYWYRQSLGQGLEFLIYFQGNSAPDKSGLPSDRFSAERTGGSVSTLTIQRTQQEDSAVYLCASSLVLGDNEQFFGPGTRLTVL.